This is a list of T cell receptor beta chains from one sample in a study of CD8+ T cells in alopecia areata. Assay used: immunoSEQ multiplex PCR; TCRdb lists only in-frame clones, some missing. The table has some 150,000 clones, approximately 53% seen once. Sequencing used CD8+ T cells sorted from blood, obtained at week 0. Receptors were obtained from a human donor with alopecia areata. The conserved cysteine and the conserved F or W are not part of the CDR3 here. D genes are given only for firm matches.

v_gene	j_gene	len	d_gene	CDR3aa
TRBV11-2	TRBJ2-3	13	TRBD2	ASNSRGLGAYTQY
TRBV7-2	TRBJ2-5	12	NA	ASSFGGSRQTQY
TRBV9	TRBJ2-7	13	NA	ASSVGVTTSYEQY
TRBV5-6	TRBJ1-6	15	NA	ASSPAFPADYNSPLH
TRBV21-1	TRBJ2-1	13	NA	ASSKETGEENEQF
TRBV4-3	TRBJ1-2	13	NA	ASVNEIGGADGYT
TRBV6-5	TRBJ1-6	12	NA	ASSYGQGYSPLH
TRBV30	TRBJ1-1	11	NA	AWSVGTGTEAF
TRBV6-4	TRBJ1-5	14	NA	ASEQDRAKSPQPQH
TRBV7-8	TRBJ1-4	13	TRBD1	ASSLIRGRDEKLF
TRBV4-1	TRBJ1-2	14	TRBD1	ASSQDPRTGGYGYT
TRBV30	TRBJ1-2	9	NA	AWRENYGYT
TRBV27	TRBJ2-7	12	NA	ASSLARSSYEQY
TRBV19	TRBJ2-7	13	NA	ASSTETASSYEQY
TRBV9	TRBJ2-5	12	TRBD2	ASSGGLAGETQY
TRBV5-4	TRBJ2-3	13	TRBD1	ASSYGQGAADTQY
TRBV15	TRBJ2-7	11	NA	ATSRGQLSEQY
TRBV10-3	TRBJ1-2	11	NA	AISDSSFYGYT
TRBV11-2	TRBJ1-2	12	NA	ASSFLFVRNGYT
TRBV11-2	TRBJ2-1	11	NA	ASSQTGSNEQF
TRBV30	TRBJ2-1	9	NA	AWSVRNEQF
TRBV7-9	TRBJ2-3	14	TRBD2	ASNTPTSGGTDTQY
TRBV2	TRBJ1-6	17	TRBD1	ASSESAGGRGDPNSPLH
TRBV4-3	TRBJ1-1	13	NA	ASSQDPAGNTEAF
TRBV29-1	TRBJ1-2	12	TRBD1	SVVDRGRSYGYT
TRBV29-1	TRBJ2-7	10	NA	SVAGGSYEQY
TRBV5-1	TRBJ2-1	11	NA	ASSLDLYNEQF
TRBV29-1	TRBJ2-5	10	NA	SGLGGRETQY
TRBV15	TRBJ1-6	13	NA	ATSREGLNNSPLH
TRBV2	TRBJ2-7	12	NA	ASSALDSVHEQY
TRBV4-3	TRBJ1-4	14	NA	ASSQDSLATNEKLF